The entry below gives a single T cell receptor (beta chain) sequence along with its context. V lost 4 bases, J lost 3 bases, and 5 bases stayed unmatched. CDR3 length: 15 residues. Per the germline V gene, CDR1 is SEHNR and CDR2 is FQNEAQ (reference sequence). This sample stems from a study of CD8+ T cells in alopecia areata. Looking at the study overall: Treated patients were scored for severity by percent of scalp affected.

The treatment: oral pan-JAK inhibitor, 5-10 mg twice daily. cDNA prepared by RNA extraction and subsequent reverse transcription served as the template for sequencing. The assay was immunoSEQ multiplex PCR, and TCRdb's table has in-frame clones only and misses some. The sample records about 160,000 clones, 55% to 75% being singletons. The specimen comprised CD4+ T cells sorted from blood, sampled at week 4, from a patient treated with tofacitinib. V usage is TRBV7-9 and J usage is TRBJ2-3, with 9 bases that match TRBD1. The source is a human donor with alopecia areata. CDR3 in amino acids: CASSSTGGMTDTQYF. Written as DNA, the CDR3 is TGTGCCAGCAGCTCCACAGGGGGCATGACAGATACGCAGTATTTT.